This T cell receptor (beta chain) was obtained from a study of T cell repertoires in aging, cancer and after chemotherapy. This CDR3 spans 15 amino acids. Between the trimmed V and J ends, which lost 0 bases and 4 bases, there was a span of 12 bases. The V gene's germline CDR1 is KGHSH and CDR2 LQKENI. This clonotype was seen a few times. Its antigen is not known. Rearranged V-D-J TRB sequences were amplified with a mixed TRB-A/B primer pool. TCRdb reprocessed the multiplex PCR reads via MiXCR and lists one record per CDR3 protein. The sample carries roughly 6,800 distinct CDR3 sequences, around 36% recorded once. Amplification of TCR beta used genomic DNA extracted from peripheral blood. Study conclusions and caveats: Healthy donors lost TCR diversity with age mainly through richness, cancer patients through richness and evenness.

The specimen was blood. The chain uses TRBV18 and TRBJ2-5; the D is unclear. This sequence was found in a human donor in good health. The CDR3 DNA sequence: TGTGCCAGCTCACCACCCACTTATCCGGGAGAGACCCAGTACTTC. Its protein product is CASSPPTYPGETQYF. Complete variable domain (other parts from reference TRBV18 and TRBJ2-5): NAGVMQNPRHLVRRRGQEARLRCSPMKGHSHVYWYRQLPEEGLKFMVYLQKENIIDESGMPKERFSAEFPKEGPSILRIQQVVRGDSAAYFCASSPPTYPGETQYFGPGTRLLVL.